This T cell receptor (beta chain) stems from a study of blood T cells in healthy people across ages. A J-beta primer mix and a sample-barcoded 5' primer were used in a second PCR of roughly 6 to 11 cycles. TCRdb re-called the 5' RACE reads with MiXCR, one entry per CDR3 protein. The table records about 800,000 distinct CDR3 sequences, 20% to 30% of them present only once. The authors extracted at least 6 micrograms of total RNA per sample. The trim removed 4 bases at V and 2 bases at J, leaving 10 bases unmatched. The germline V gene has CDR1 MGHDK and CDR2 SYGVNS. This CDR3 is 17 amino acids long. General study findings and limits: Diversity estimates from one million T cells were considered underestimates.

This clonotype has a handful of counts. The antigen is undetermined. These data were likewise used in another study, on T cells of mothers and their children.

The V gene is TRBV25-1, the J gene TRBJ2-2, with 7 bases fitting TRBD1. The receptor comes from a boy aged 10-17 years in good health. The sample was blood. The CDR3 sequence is CASSVGLGTANTGELFF. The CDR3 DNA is TGTGCCAGCAGTGTGGGGTTGGGGACAGCTAACACCGGGGAGCTGTTTTTT.